This T cell receptor (beta chain) was retrieved from a study of T cell responses to AZD1222 COVID-19 vaccine. Profiling relied on immunoSEQ multiplex PCR, and the TCRdb table lists in-frame clones only, not all of them. The sample lists some 140,000 clones; 85% to 95% were seen once. V was shortened by 0 bases and J by 6 bases, with 18 bases between the two germline ends. The CDR3 is 16 residues long. Germline values: CDR1 LGHNA, CDR2 YSLEER. The material sequenced was peripheral blood, taken 28 days after the second AZD1222 dose. The TCR was taken from an adult who received the AZD1222 COVID-19 vaccine. The chain uses TRBV4-3 and TRBJ2-7; D is ambiguous. CDR3 sequence: CASSQDWHESVFEQYF. CDR3 nucleotide sequence: TGCGCCAGCAGCCAAGATTGGCATGAAAGCGTGTTCGAGCAGTACTTC.